These 18 T cell receptor beta chains share one sample of origin, sequenced in a study of CXCR3-negative and CXCR3-positive naive CD8 T cells. The TRB libraries of cDNA were built by UMI-labeled 5' RACE. Reanalyzing the 5' RACE reads, TCRdb keeps one entry per CDR3 protein, without DNA. This listing includes several thousand distinct CDR3 sequences. The specimen was naive CXCR3- CD8+ T cells from blood. As for subset: CD45RO-CCR7+CD27+CD95- naive CD8+ T cells lacking CXCR3 (TNR3-). All receptors derive from a human donor in good health. Some clones in this sample may be carry-over from other donors' samples.

This rearrangement joins TRBV29-1 to TRBJ1-3; checking the TCRdb D call of TRBD1 is not possible without DNA. Germline values: CDR1 SQVTM, CDR2 ANQGSEA. The CDR3 covers 15 residues. The CDR3 protein is CSAVGGRRAGNTIYF.

The chain employs TRBV15 and TRBJ2-1; TCRdb's assignment of TRBD2 cannot be checked, as there is no DNA. The germline gives CDR1 LNHNV, CDR2 YYDKDF (reference sequence). The CDR3 has 16 amino acids. The CDR3 here is CATSRDQRLAGNEQFF.

The V gene is TRBV19, the J gene TRBJ2-3; the D gene TCRdb calls, TRBD2, cannot be checked with no DNA. The CDR3 totals 14 residues. CDR1 is LNHDA, CDR2 SQIVND, per germline (reference sequence). The CDR3 sequence is CASSLSGSTDTQYF.

This clonotype ranks as medium-sized in terms of frequency. The gene calls are TRBV29-1 and TRBJ2-1. This CDR3 has 12 residues. Germline V gene sequence: CDR1 SQVTM, CDR2 ANQGSEA. The CDR3 is CSVGGRGNEQFF.

This chain joins TRBV7-6 and TRBJ2-3; as DNA is missing, the TRBD2 call by TCRdb cannot be tested. The CDR3 extends over 13 amino acids. The germline CDR1 and CDR2 sequences are SGHVS and FNYEAQ. CDR3 sequence reads: CASSLGEENTQYF.

The V call is TRBV4-1, the J call TRBJ2-7; absent DNA, TCRdb's TRBD1 call cannot be checked. The CDR3 consists of 15 residues. From germline, CDR1 is MGHRA and CDR2 YSYEKL. The chain's CDR3 is CASSARGDGPYEQYF.

This sequence joins TRBV19 and TRBJ1-5; TCRdb's assignment of TRBD1 cannot be checked, as there is no DNA. The CDR3 loop spans 15 amino acids. CDR1 LNHDA and CDR2 SQIVND come from the germline V gene (reference sequence). CDR3 sequence reads: CASNLRQIANQPQHF.

This clonotype is classed as large by frequency. J is TRBJ1-1 and V is TRBV25-1; TCRdb indicates TRBD1, and absent DNA this call remains unverified. The germline V gene encodes CDR1 MGHDK and CDR2 SYGVNS. The CDR3 runs to 17 residues. The CDR3 reads CASSDWTYRGTTTEAFF.

The chain joins TRBV4-1 to TRBJ2-7; lacking DNA, the TRBD1 call made by TCRdb goes unchecked. The CDR3 has 16 residues. Germline V gene data show CDR1 as MGHRA and CDR2 as YSYEKL. This chain's CDR3 is CASSQDMGPSAYEQYF.

This clonotype counts as medium-sized (0.01 to 0.1%) by frequency. The rearrangement links TRBV29-1 to TRBJ1-3; TCRdb returns TRBD1, unconfirmable since there is no DNA. The CDR3 is 13 residues long. The germline gives CDR1 SQVTM, CDR2 ANQGSEA. The CDR3 loop is CSVVSSSGNTIYF.

This clonotype registers medium-sized by frequency. The chain carries TRBV10-2 and TRBJ2-3; absent DNA, TCRdb's TRBD2 call cannot be checked. This CDR3 has 17 amino acids. From germline, CDR1 is WSHSY and CDR2 SAAADI. The CDR3 protein is CASSQPGLAVSTDTQYF.

This clonotype is classed as medium-sized by frequency. The chain combines TRBV29-1 with TRBJ2-1; TCRdb indicates TRBD1, and absent DNA this call remains unverified. Germline loops: CDR1 SQVTM, CDR2 ANQGSEA. There are 12 residues in the CDR3. Here the CDR3 reads CSVELGGNEQFF.

CDR3 sequence reads: CASSQVMDQPQHF. V usage is TRBV16 and J usage is TRBJ1-5. The CDR3 length is 13 residues. Germline V CDR1 and CDR2: KGHSY, FQNENV.

The gene calls are TRBV29-1 and TRBJ2-3; absent DNA, TCRdb's TRBD1 call cannot be checked. The V gene's germline CDR1 is SQVTM and CDR2 ANQGSEA. The CDR3 spans 12 residues. CDR3: CSVGGGTDTQYF.

This clonotype ranks as medium-sized in terms of frequency. CDR3: CASSETAANTDTQYF. The V and J genes are TRBV2 and TRBJ2-3. From germline, CDR1 is SNHLY and CDR2 FYNNEI. The CDR3 runs to 15 residues.

The V call is TRBV29-1, the J call TRBJ2-1. This CDR3 comprises 16 residues. Germline V gene sequence: CDR1 SQVTM, CDR2 ANQGSEA. The CDR3 sequence: CSVESSAISQYNEQFF.

Measured by frequency, this clonotype is medium-sized. CDR3: CASSRVEGRETQYF. The V and J genes are TRBV11-2 and TRBJ2-5; TCRdb indicates TRBD2, and absent DNA this call remains unverified. Germline loops: CDR1 SGHAT, CDR2 FQNNGV. The CDR3 runs 14 residues.

In terms of frequency, this clonotype is medium-sized. The chain uses TRBV12-3 or TRBV12-4 and TRBJ1-1; TCRdb's D call of TRBD1 is untestable without DNA. The length of the CDR3 is 13 residues. The CDR3 loop is CASSWGVNTEAFF.